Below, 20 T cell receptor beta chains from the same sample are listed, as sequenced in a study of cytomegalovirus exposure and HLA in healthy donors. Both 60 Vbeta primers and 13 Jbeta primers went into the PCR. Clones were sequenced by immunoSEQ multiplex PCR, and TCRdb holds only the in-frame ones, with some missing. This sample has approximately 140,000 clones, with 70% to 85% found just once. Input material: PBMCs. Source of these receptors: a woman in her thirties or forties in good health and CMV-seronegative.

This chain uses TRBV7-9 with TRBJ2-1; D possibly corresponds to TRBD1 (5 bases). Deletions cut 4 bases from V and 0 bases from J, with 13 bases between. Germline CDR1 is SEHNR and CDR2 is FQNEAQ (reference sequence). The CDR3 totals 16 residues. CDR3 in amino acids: CASSSPRQSSYNEQFF. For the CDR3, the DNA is TGTGCCAGCAGCTCCCCCCGACAGAGCTCCTACAATGAGCAGTTCTTC.

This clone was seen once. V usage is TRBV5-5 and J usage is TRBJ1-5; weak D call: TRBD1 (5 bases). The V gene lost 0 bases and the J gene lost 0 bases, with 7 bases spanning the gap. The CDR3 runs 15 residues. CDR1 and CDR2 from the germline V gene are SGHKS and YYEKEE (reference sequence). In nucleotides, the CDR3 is TGTGCCAGCAGCTTGGACAGGTATAGCAATCAGCCCCAGCATTTT. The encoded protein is CASSLDRYSNQPQHF.

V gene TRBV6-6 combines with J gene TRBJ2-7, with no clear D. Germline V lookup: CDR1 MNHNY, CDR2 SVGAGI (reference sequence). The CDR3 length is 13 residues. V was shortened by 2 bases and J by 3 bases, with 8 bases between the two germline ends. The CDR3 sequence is CASSYLFDYEQYF. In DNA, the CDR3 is TGTGCCAGCAGTTACCTATTTGACTACGAGCAGTACTTC.

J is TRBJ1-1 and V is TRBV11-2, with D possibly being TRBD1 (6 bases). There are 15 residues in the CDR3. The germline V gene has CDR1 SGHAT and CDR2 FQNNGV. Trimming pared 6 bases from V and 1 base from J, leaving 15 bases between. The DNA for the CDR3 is TGTGCCAGCAGGTCGTTCAGGGGAAGGAACACTGAAGCTTTCTTT. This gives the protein CASRSFRGRNTEAFF.

In DNA form, the CDR3 reads TGTGCCAGCAGCCAGGGGGACAGATCCTATGGCTACACCTTC. It encodes CASSQGDRSYGYTF. This chain uses TRBV4-2 with TRBJ1-2, with 7 bases identical to TRBD1. The CDR3 is made up of 14 amino acids. Germline V gene lookup returns CDR1 LGHNA and CDR2 YNFKEQ. Trimming removed 3 bases from V and 4 bases from J; junction bases left unmatched: 5.

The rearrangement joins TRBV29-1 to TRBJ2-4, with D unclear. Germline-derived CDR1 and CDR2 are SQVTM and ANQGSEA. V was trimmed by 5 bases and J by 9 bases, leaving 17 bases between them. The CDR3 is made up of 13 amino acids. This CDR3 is CSVRKAHETIQYF. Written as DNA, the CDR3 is TGCAGCGTTCGCAAAGCGCATGAGACCATTCAGTACTTC. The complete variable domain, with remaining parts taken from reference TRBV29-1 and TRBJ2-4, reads SAVISQKPSRDICQRGTSLTIQCQVDSQVTMMFWYRQQPGQSLTLIATANQGSEATYESGFVIDKFPISRPNLTFSTLTVSNMSPEDSSIYLCSVRKAHETIQYFGAGTRLSVL.

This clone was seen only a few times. The CDR3: CASSERYRTYGQPQHF. The CDR3 nucleotides are TGTGCCAGCAGTGAACGGTACAGGACATATGGTCAGCCCCAGCATTTT. The rearrangement uses TRBV6-1 and TRBJ1-5; perhaps TRBD1 as D (5 bases). Germline CDR1 reads MNHNS; CDR2 reads SASEGT. The CDR3 extends over 16 amino acids. Between the trimmed V and J ends, which lost 2 bases and 6 bases, there was a span of 17 bases.

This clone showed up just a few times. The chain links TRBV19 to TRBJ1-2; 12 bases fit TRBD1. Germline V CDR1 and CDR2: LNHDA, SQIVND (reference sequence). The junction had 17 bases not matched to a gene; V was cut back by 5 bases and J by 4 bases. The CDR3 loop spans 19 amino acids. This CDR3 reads CASSASGTGGFGPIYGYTF. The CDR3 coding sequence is TGTGCCAGTAGTGCGTCCGGGACAGGGGGCTTTGGGCCCATCTATGGCTACACCTTC.

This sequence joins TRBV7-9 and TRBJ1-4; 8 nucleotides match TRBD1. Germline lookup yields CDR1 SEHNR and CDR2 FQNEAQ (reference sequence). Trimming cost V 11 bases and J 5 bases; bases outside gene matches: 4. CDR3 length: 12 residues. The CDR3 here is CAGQGQNEKLFF. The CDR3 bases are TGTGCCGGACAGGGCCAGAATGAAAAACTGTTTTTT.

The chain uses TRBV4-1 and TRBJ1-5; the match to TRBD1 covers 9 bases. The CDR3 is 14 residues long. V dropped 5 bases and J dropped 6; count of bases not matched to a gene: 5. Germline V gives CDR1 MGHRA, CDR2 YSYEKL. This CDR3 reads CASSGTGSAQPQHF. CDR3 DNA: TGCGCCAGCAGCGGGACAGGGTCAGCTCAGCCCCAGCATTTT.

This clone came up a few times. The CDR3 DNA reads as TGTGCCAGCAGTTTGACTAGCAGGCCCCCGTACAATGAGCAGTTCTTC. Its protein is CASSLTSRPPYNEQFF. The genes are TRBV28 and TRBJ2-1, with 7 positions matching TRBD2. Losses at the gene ends were 3 bases for V and 4 bases for J; bases not matched to a gene: 9. This CDR3 is built from 16 residues. Germline V gene lookup returns CDR1 MDHEN and CDR2 SYDVKM.

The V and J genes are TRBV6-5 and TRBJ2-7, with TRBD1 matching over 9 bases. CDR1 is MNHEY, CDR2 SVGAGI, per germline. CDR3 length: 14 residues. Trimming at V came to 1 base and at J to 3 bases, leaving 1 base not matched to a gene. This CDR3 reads CASSYWGQGYEQYF. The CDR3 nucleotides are TGTGCCAGCAGTTACTGGGGACAGGGCTACGAGCAGTACTTC.

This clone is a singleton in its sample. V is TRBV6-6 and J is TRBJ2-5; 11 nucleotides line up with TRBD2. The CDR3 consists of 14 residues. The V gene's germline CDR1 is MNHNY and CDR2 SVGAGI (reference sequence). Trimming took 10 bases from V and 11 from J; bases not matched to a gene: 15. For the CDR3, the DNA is TGTGCCATCCAGTTACTAGCGGGAGCTCGAGAGCAGTACTTC. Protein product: CAIQLLAGAREQYF.

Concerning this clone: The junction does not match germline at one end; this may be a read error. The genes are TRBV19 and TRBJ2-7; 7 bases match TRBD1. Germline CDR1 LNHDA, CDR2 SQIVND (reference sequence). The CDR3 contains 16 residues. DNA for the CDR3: TGTGCCAGTAGTATAAGGGCAACGGGACAGCACTACGAGCAGTGCTTC. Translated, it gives CASSIRATGQHYEQCF.

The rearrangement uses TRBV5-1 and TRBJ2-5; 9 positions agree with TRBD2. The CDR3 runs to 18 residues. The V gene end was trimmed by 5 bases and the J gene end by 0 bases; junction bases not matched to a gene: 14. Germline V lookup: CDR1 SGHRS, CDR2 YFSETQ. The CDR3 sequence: CASSFSGSSMWYQETQYF. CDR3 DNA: TGCGCCAGCAGTTTTAGCGGGAGCTCAATGTGGTACCAAGAGACCCAGTACTTC.

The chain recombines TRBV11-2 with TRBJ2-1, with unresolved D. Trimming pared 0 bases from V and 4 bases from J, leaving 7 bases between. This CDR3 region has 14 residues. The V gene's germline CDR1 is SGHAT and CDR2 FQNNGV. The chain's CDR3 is CASSLDLLYNEQFF. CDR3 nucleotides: TGTGCCAGCAGCTTAGATCTTCTGTACAATGAGCAGTTCTTC.

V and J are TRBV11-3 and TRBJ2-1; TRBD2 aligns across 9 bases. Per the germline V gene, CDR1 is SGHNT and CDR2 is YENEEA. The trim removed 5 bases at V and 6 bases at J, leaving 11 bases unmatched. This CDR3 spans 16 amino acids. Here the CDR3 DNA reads TGTGCCAGCAGCCCAGGGGCGGGAGGGAGTGGCAATGAGCAGTTCTTC. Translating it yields CASSPGAGGSGNEQFF.

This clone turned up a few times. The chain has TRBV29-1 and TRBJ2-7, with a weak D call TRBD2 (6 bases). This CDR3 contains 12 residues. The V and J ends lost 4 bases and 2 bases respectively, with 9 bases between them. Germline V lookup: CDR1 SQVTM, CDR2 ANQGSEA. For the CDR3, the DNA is TGCAGCGTTGTGGCGGGGACCTACGAGCAGTACTTC. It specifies CSVVAGTYEQYF.

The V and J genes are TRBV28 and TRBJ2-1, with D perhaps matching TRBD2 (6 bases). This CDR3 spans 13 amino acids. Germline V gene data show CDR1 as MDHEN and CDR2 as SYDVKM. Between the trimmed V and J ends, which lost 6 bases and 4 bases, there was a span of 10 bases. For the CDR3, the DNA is TGTGCCAGCAGGGCCGCGGGATACAATGAGCAGTTCTTC. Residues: CASRAAGYNEQFF.

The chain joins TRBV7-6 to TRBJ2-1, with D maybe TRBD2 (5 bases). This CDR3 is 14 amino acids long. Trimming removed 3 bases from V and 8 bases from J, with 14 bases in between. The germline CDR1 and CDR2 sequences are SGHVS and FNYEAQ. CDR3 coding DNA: TGTGCCAGCAGCTTGGATCCGCGGGTCCATGAGCAGTTCTTC. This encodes CASSLDPRVHEQFF.